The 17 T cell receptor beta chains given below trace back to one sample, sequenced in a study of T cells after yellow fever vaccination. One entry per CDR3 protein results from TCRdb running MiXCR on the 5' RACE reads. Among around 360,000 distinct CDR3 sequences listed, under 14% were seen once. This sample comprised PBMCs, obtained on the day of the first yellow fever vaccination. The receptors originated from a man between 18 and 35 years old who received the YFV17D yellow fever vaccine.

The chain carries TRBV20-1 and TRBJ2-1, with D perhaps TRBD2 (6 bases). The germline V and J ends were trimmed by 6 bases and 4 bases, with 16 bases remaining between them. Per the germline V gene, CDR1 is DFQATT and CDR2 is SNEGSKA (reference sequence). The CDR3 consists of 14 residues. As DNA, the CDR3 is TGCAGTGCCAGACAGAATAGCGGTTACAATGAGCAGTTCTTC. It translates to CSARQNSGYNEQFF.

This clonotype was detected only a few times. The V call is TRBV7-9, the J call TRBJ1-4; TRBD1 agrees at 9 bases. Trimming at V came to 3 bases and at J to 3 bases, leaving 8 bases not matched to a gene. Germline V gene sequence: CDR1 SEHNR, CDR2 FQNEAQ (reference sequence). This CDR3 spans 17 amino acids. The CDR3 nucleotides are TGTGCCAGCAGCTTTTTGCCCGGACAGGGGCCTAATGAAAAACTGTTTTTT. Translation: CASSFLPGQGPNEKLFF.

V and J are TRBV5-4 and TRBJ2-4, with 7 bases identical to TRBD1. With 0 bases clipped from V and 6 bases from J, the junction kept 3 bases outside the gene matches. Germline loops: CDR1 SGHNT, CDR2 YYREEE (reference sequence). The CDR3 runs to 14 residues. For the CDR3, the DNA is TGTGCCAGCAGCTTGGAGGGGGCGGGAAACATTCAGTACTTC. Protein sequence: CASSLEGAGNIQYF.

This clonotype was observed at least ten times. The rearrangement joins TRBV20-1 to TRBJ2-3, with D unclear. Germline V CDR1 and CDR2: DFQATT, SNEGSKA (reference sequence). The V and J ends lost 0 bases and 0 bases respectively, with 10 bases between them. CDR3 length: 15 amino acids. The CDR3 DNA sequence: TGCAGTGCTAGAGATCAGGTTCCTAGCACAGATACGCAGTATTTT. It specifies CSARDQVPSTDTQYF.

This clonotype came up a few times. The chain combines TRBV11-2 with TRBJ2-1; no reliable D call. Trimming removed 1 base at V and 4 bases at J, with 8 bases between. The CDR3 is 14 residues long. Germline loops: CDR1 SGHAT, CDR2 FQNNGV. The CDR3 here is CASSLGSEYNEQFF. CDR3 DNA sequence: TGTGCCAGCAGCTTAGGGTCAGAGTACAATGAGCAGTTCTTC.

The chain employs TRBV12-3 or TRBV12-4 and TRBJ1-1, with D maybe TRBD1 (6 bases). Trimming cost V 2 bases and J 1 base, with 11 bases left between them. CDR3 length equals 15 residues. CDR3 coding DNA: TGTGCCAGCAGTTTATTCCGGACAGCGAACACTGAAGCTTTCTTT. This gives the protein CASSLFRTANTEAFF.

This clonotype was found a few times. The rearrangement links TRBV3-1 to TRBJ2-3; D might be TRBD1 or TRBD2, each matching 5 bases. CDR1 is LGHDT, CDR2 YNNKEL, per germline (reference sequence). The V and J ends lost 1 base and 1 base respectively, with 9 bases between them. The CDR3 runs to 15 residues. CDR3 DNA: TGTGCCAGCAGCCAAGGGGACGGGCGCACAGATACGCAGTATTTT. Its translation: CASSQGDGRTDTQYF.

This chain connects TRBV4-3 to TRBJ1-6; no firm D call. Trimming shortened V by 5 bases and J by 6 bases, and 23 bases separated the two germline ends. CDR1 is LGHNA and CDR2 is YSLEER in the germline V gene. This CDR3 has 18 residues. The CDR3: CASSARLVSGYINSPLHF. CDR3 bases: TGCGCCAGCAGCGCCCGCCTTGTGAGCGGATATATTAATTCACCCCTCCACTTT.

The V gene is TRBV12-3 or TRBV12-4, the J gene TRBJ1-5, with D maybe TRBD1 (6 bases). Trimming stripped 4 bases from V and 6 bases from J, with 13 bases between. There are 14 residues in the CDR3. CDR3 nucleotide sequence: TGTGCCAGCAGTTGGGGGGGCAGGGGTCAGCCCCAGCATTTT. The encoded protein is CASSWGGRGQPQHF.

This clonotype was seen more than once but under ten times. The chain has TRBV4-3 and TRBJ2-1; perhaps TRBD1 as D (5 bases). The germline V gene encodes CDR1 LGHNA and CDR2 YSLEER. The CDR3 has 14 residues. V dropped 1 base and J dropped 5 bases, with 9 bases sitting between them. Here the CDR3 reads CASSQVKGNNEQFF. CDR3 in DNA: TGCGCCAGCAGCCAAGTTAAGGGGAACAATGAGCAGTTCTTC.

The CDR3 is CSARPPETQYF. DNA of the CDR3: TGCAGTGCCCGGCCTCCAGAGACCCAGTACTTC. The rearrangement links TRBV20-1 to TRBJ2-5; D unresolved. CDR1 and CDR2 from the germline V gene are DFQATT and SNEGSKA (reference sequence). The CDR3 extends over 11 amino acids. V was trimmed by 6 bases and J by 4 bases, leaving 9 bases between them.

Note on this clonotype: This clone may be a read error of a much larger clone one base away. In DNA, the CDR3 is TGCGCCAGCAGCTTTGAGGGATCAGGGAAGCAGTACGTC. Its translation: CASSFEGSGKQYV. This chain links TRBV5-1 with TRBJ2-7, with D tentatively TRBD1 or TRBD2 (5 bases each). Germline lookup yields CDR1 SGHRS and CDR2 YFSETQ. V dropped 2 bases and J dropped 8 bases, with 14 bases sitting between them. The CDR3 extends over 13 amino acids.

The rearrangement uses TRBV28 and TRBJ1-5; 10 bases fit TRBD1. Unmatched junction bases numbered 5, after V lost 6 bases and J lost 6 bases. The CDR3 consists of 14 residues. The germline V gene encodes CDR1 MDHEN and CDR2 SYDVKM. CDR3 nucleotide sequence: TGTGCCAGCAGAACGGGACAGGGGTTTCAGCCCCAGCATTTT. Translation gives CASRTGQGFQPQHF.

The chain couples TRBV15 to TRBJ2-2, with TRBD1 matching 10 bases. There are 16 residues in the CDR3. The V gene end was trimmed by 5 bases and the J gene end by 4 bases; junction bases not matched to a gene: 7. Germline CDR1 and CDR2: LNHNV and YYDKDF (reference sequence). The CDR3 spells CATSPRQGAGTGELFF. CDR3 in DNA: TGTGCCACCAGCCCCCGACAGGGGGCCGGCACCGGGGAGCTGTTTTTT.

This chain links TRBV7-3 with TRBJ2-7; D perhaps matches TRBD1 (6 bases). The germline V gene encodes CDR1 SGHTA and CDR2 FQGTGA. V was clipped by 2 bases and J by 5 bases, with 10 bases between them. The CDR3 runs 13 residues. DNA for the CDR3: TGTGCCAGCAGCTTACAGGGGACCCACGAGCAGTACTTC. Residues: CASSLQGTHEQYF.

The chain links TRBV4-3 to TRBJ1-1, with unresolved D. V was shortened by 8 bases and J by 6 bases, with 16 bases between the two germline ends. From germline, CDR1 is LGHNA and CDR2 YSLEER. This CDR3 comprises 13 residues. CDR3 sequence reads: CASSLGVGAEAFF. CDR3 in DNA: TGCGCCAGCTCGTTGGGTGTCGGCGCTGAAGCTTTCTTT.

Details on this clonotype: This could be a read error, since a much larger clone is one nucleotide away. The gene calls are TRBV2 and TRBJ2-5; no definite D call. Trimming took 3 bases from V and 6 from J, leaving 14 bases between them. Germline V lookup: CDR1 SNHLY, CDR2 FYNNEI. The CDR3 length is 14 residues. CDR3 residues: CASSDGKGQKTQYF. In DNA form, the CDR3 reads TGTGCCAGCAGTGATGGGAAAGGGCAAAAGACCCAGTACTTC. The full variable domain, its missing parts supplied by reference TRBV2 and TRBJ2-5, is EPEVTQTPSHQVTQMGQEVILRCVPISNHLYFYWYRQILGQKVEFLVSFYNNEISEKSEIFDDQFSVERPDGSNFTLKIRSTKLEDSAMYFCASSDGKGQKTQYFGPGTRLLVL.